This T cell receptor beta chain was identified in a study of OX40 agonist ivuxolimab in advanced cancers. Concerning the study at large: The costimulatory receptor OX40 (CD134) was targeted by ivuxolimab, a fully human IgG2 agonistic monoclonal antibody. Prior anti-PD-1, anti-PD-L1 or anti-CTLA-4 therapy was permitted, and checkpoint inhibitors had been received by 40% to 50% of dose-escalation patients. Three dose-escalation patients achieved partial responses, one with hepatocellular carcinoma and two with cutaneous melanoma. A male proportion of 82.7% and a mean age of 60 years, ranging from roughly 23 to 90, were recorded for the dose-escalation cohort. Intravenous ivuxolimab was administered to patients every 2 weeks at six dose levels: 0.01, 0.1, 0.3, 1.5, 3 and 10 mg/kg. Of the roughly 50 dose-escalation patients, hepatocellular carcinoma was present in 19, melanoma in approximately 15, renal cell carcinoma in 9 and head and neck cancer in 9. The paper covers the monotherapy dose-escalation part of the phase I ivuxolimab trial, which included N ≈ 50 patients. The purpose of peripheral TCRbeta sequencing was to test whether ivuxolimab changed TCR sequence diversity and led to clonal T-cell expansion.

Remarks on this clone: Its binding antigen is unknown. An end of the junction differs from the germline gene, which may be a read error.

The trial excluded patients who had a history of autoimmune disease or were on systemic immunosuppression. Peripheral blood for TCR sequencing was collected from all dose cohorts at baseline, on cycle 4 day 1, and on cycle 7 day 1. Samples were obtained from an open-label, multicenter, first-in-human phase I dose-escalation trial of ivuxolimab. The trial enrolled adults with locally advanced or metastatic head and neck squamous cell, hepatocellular, melanoma or renal cell carcinoma. Before TCR sequencing, CD4+ T cells and CD8+ T cells were sorted from peripheral blood as separate populations. For sequencing of the TCRbeta CDR3 region, genomic DNA was extracted from the sorted cells. The immunoSEQ Assay was used for sequencing of TCRbeta CDR3 regions. Imported from immuneACCESS, the table was reduced by TCRdb to in-frame sequences with V and J called. These copies leave out some clones; in studies compared against another copy, an unresolved V gene accounts for under half, and the cause of the remainder is not known. The sample yields about 10,000 clones; about 82% were counted once. The top ten clonotypes cover about 10% of the sample.

Here is what the overall study found, with its caveats: On average, CD8+ T cells showed more expanded clones than CD4+ T cells after ivuxolimab. The antigen specificity of the peripheral T cells that underwent clonal expansion was not determined. In the 0.1-3.0 mg/kg groups, partial responders had among the lowest normalized peripheral clonal expansion, particularly in CD8+ T cells. Low levels of normalized T-cell clonal expansion were also shown by some nonresponding patients. At doses from 0.1 to 3.0 mg/kg, clonal expansion was seen in both CD4+ and CD8+ blood T cells between baseline and week 6.

The receptor was derived from an adult with an advanced solid tumor such as melanoma, head and neck, liver or kidney cancer. The sample consisted of CD4+ or CD8+ T cells sorted from blood, taken in a trial of the OX40 agonist ivuxolimab.

The nucleotide sequence reads as follows: TGTGCTAGCAGCTCCGGGACTAGCCCCTACAATGAGCAGTTCTTC. Translated, it reads CASSSGTSPYNEQFF. Recombination connected TRBV7-7 to TRBJ2-1, with 9 junctional bases fitting TRBD2. The CDR3 contains 15 residues, cysteine and phenylalanine counted. Just CDR3 DNA is preserved here, 45 bases in frame from base 1. CDR1 and CDR2, per the germline V gene (reference sequence), are SSHAT and FNYEAQ.